These T cell receptor beta chains were read from a single sample in a study of tumor-infiltrating lymphocytes in glioblastoma multiforme. In TCRdb, the multiplex PCR reads were re-called with MiXCR into one record per CDR3 protein. The repertoire holds 30,000 or so distinct CDR3 sequences, with more than 55% as singletons. The sequencing sample was made of brain tumor tissue. These receptors originate from a male donor with glioblastoma. The CDR3 runs from the conserved cysteine through the conserved F or W. D genes are given only for firm matches. Only some rows state a clone size, as once, few, many or a class for expanded clones.

v_call	j_call	d_call	clone_size	cdr3_length	cdr3_aa	cdr3_nt
TRBV29-1	TRBJ2-1	-	medium-sized	13	CSASRQGGNEQFF	TGCAGCGCTTCCAGACAGGGAGGGAATGAGCAGTTCTTC
TRBV9	TRBJ2-3	TRBD2	-	15	CASSEAGVRTDTQYF	TGTGCCAGCAGTGAAGCGGGAGTTAGGACAGATACGCAGTATTTT
TRBV6-5	TRBJ2-3	-	-	12	CASSCSTWEQYF	TGTGCCAGCAGTTGCTCGACGTGGGAGCAGTATTTT
TRBV7-9	TRBJ1-6	TRBD1	few	15	CASSLRDSDNSPLHF	TGTGCCAGCAGCCTCCGGGACAGCGATAATTCACCCCTCCACTTT
TRBV11-3	TRBJ2-3	TRBD2	medium-sized	16	CASSLRSGRAADTQYF	TGTGCCAGCAGCTTACGGAGCGGGAGGGCCGCAGATACGCAGTATTTT
TRBV20-1	TRBJ2-1	TRBD2	-	14	CSVRTSGRYNEQFF	TGCAGTGTTAGAACTAGCGGGAGGTACAATGAGCAGTTCTTC
TRBV6-5	TRBJ2-1	TRBD2	once	16	CTSSSYSSGVYNEQFF	TGTACCAGCAGTTCCTACTCTAGCGGGGTCTACAATGAGCAGTTCTTC
TRBV11-2	TRBJ1-4	-	-	15	CTSSLGDRDNEKLFF	TGTACCAGCAGCTTAGGCGACAGAGATAATGAAAAACTGTTTTTT
TRBV28	TRBJ1-5	-	many	12	CASITGPEPQHF	TGTGCCAGCATCACAGGGCCGGAGCCCCAGCATTTT
TRBV29-1	TRBJ2-7	TRBD1	many	13	CSADREGSYEQYF	TGCAGCGCCGACAGGGAAGGATCCTACGAGCAGTACTTC
TRBV28	TRBJ2-5	-	many	13	CASSGPLRETQYF	TGTGCCAGCAGTGGGCCTTTGAGAGAGACCCAGTACTTC
TRBV20-1	TRBJ2-7	TRBD1	many	15	CSATSSGQGNYEQYF	TGCAGTGCTACATCCTCCGGACAGGGAAACTACGAGCAGTACTTC
TRBV11-2	TRBJ2-7	-	-	14	CSSSPIRVGYEQYF	TGTTCCAGCAGTCCCATCAGGGTAGGCTACGAGCAGTACTTC
TRBV12-3/TRBV12-4	TRBJ1-2	-	-	13	CASSRDRNRGYTF	TGTGCCAGCAGCCGTGACAGAAATAGGGGCTACACCTTC
TRBV28	TRBJ1-2	-	many	14	CASSFPGAVYGYTF	TGTGCCAGCAGTTTCCCAGGGGCAGTCTATGGCTACACCTTC
TRBV4-3	TRBJ2-1	TRBD2	-	14	CASSQDGSSGSPLF	TGCGCCAGCAGCCAAGATGGGAGTAGCGGGAGTCCGTTATTC
TRBV20-1	TRBJ2-5	TRBD2	many	16	CSARDRLAGGQETQYF	TGCAGTGCTAGAGACCGACTAGCGGGAGGGCAAGAGACCCAGTACTTC
TRBV5-6	TRBJ2-5	TRBD2	-	16	CASSLVGREGYDEQHF	TGTGCCAGCAGCTTGGTGGGAAGGGAGGGGTATGACGAGCAGCACTTC
TRBV20-1	TRBJ2-7	-	-	14	CSARNLVDKGEQYF	TGCAGTGCTAGAAACCTAGTGGATAAGGGGGAGCAGTACTTC
TRBV4-1	TRBJ2-5	-	-	15	CASSQTDRSQETQYF	TGCGCCAGCAGCCAGACGGACAGAAGCCAAGAGACCCAGTACTTC
TRBV20-1	TRBJ2-3	-	once	16	CSAGRLARGSTDTQYF	TGTAGTGCTGGCAGGCTAGCGAGAGGGAGCACAGATACGCAGTATTTT
TRBV6-6	TRBJ2-5	-	-	15	CASRRLDNPQETQYF	TGTGCCAGCAGGAGACTGGACAATCCTCAAGAGACCCAGTACTTT
TRBV20-1	TRBJ2-5	TRBD2	-	15	CSAPLLAGVGKTQYF	TGCAGTGCTCCTCTACTAGCGGGAGTAGGGAAGACCCAGTACTTC
TRBV6-1	TRBJ2-3	-	-	16	CASTKQGYTDTDMQYF	TGCGCCAGCACAAAGCAGGGCTACACCGACACAGATATGCAGTATTTT
TRBV4-1	TRBJ2-3	-	-	16	CASSHDLEGRTDTRYF	TGCGCCAGCAGCCATGATTTGGAAGGGCGCACAGATACGCGGTATTTT
TRBV6-1	TRBJ2-1	-	-	14	CASSESIANNEQFF	TGTGCCAGCAGTGAATCTATAGCTAACAATGAGCAGTTCTTC
TRBV29-1	TRBJ1-6	-	-	17	CSAEGQGGGELNSPLHF	TGCAGCGCCGAGGGGCAGGGAGGGGGGGAGTTGAATTCACCTCTCCACTTT
TRBV7-9	TRBJ1-1	-	many	15	CASSPRHLPNTEAFF	TGTGCCAGCAGCCCAAGACACTTACCGAACACTGAAGCTTTCTTT
TRBV5-4	TRBJ2-6	-	many	16	CASSLAWGSGANVLTF	TGTGCCAGCAGCTTGGCTTGGGGCTCTGGGGCCAACGTCCTGACTTTC
TRBV29-1	TRBJ2-3	TRBD1	-	15	CSVDGTGDGTDTQYF	TGTAGCGTTGATGGGACAGGGGATGGCACAGATACGCAGTATTTT
TRBV20-1	TRBJ2-1	TRBD2	many	15	CSASLAGILEGEQFF	TGCAGTGCTAGTTTAGCGGGAATCCTAGAGGGTGAGCAGTTCTTC
TRBV12-3/TRBV12-4	TRBJ1-3	-	-	15	CASSTTGTTGNTLYF	TGTGCCAGCAGTACCACCGGGACAACCGGAAACACCTTATATTTT
TRBV6-5	TRBJ2-7	-	-	17	CASSYRLGRASSYEQYF	TGTGCCAGCAGTTACCGACTGGGCCGGGCATCCTCCTACGAGCAGTACTTC
TRBV20-1	TRBJ1-6	TRBD1	-	14	CSATATGRYSPLHF	TGCAGTGCTACGGCGACAGGGAGGTATTCACCCCTCCACTTT
TRBV5-4	TRBJ1-1	-	once	13	CPSSLAGNTEAFF	TGCCCCAGCAGCTTGGCAGGAAACACTGAAGCTTTCTTT
TRBV30	TRBJ1-1	-	many	14	CAWRDTDLGAEAFF	TGTGCCTGGAGGGATACAGATCTAGGAGCTGAAGCTTTCTTT
TRBV5-1	TRBJ1-2	-	-	16	CASSSDSPNNNYGYTF	TGCGCCAGCAGCTCGGACAGCCCTAATAATAACTATGGCTACACCTTC
TRBV5-1	TRBJ2-2	-	-	15	CASSFVDHNTGELFF	TGCGCCAGCAGCTTCGTGGACCATAACACCGGGGAGCTGTTTTTT